This T cell receptor beta chain was recorded in a study of blood T cell repertoires in COVID-19. Study-wide background: PBMCs, B-cell-depleted T cells, or T cells were the source of the cDNA or gDNA that made up the material.

V shed 2 bases, J shed 2 bases, and the junction held 15 bases outside the gene matches. The CDR3 length is 19 residues. CDR1 and CDR2 from the germline V gene are SGHRS and YFSETQ. In the original workflow: How many nucleated cells were present was estimated from reference gene primer amplification. Clones were sequenced by immunoSEQ multiplex PCR, and TCRdb holds only the in-frame ones, with some missing. The D gene and trimming were derived from the DNA, and the V and J assignments and clone size from that table. The sample contains around 30,000 clones, approximately 88% of which appear only once. A single count supports this clone.

The sequenced sample was peripheral blood. This sequence originates from a woman aged 40 to 50 with active or convalescent COVID-19. The rearrangement joins TRBV5-1 to TRBJ2-5; 10 bases align to TRBD2. For the CDR3, the DNA is TGCGCCAGCAGCTTCCCGGACCCCGACCTACTAGCGGGGCAAGAGACCCAGTACTTC. Protein: CASSFPDPDLLAGQETQYF.